Presented here are 13 T cell receptor beta chains from one specimen sequenced in a study of identical twins. TCRdb re-called the 5' RACE reads with MiXCR, one entry per CDR3 protein. This table has some 600,000 distinct CDR3 sequences, roughly 6.6% appearing once. A further study also used this sample, focusing on yellow fever vaccine responses in identical twins.

The sample comprised PBMCs. These receptors were collected from a woman aged 18-30 years in good health.

This clonotype was detected ten times or more. The gene calls are TRBV11-2 and TRBJ2-7; D is unclear. In germline, CDR1 is SGHAT, CDR2 FQNNGV. The CDR3 runs 13 residues. V was cut by 4 bases and J by 7 bases, with 14 bases left in between. This chain's CDR3 is CASSSWMGWEQYV. The CDR3 bases are TGTGCCAGCAGCTCTTGGATGGGTTGGGAGCAGTACGTC.

There are many counts of this clonotype. The CDR3 protein is CASSLRPPVDTQYF. The CDR3 nucleotides are TGTGCCAGCAGTTTAAGGCCTCCAGTGGATACGCAGTATTTT. The chain has TRBV28 and TRBJ2-3; D unclear. The CDR3 runs to 14 residues. In germline, CDR1 is MDHEN, CDR2 SYDVKM. Trimming left V 2 bases short and J 6 bases short, with 12 bases between.

Ten or more counts support this clonotype. The junction departs from the called germline gene at one end, perhaps through a read error. The rearrangement uses TRBV12-3 or TRBV12-4 and TRBJ2-3; TRBD2 matches 10 bases. This CDR3 is built from 15 residues. The CDR3 spells CASSVAGGLNGRQYF. CDR3 sequence (DNA): TGTGCCAGCAGTGTAGCGGGAGGCCTGAATGGGAGGCAGTATTTT.

This clonotype was detected many times. The chain recombines TRBV5-1 with TRBJ2-7, with D possibly TRBD2 on 6 matching bases. The germline gives CDR1 SGHRS, CDR2 YFSETQ. The germline V and J ends were trimmed by 4 bases and 3 bases, with 11 bases remaining between them. The CDR3 runs to 13 residues. CDR3 protein: CASSARLDYEQYF. The CDR3 DNA is TGCGCCAGCAGCGCCAGACTAGACTACGAGCAGTACTTC.

This clonotype appeared many times. The genes are TRBV28 and TRBJ2-7; TRBD2 agrees at 7 bases. Germline V CDR1 and CDR2: MDHEN, SYDVKM. The CDR3 runs to 14 residues. Trimming cost V 3 bases and J 6 bases; bases outside gene matches: 8. The CDR3 loop reads CASSFGRYGAEQYV. The CDR3 region has the DNA TGTGCCAGCAGTTTCGGGAGGTATGGTGCCGAGCAGTACGTC.

This clonotype was counted many times. The chain combines TRBV5-1 with TRBJ1-5; the D gene is possibly TRBD1 (5 bases). The CDR3 runs 15 residues. The germline gives CDR1 SGHRS, CDR2 YFSETQ. The germline V and J ends were trimmed by 1 base and 1 base, with 9 bases remaining between them. CDR3 DNA sequence: TGCGCCAGCAGCTTGTGGGGGGGAAGCAATCAGCCCCAGCATTTT. Translating gives CASSLWGGSNQPQHF. The full variable domain, its missing parts supplied by reference TRBV5-1 and TRBJ1-5, is KAGVTQTPRYLIKTRGQQVTLSCSPISGHRSVSWYQQTPGQGLQFLFEYFSETQRNKGNFPGRFSGRQFSNSRSEMNVSTLELGDSALYLCASSLWGGSNQPQHFGDGTRLSIL.

In regard to this clonotype: One base away lies a much larger clone, so this may be a sequencing read error. This chain joins TRBV29-1 and TRBJ2-5, with 8 bases matching TRBD1. Per the germline V gene, CDR1 is SQVTM and CDR2 is ANQGSEA. This CDR3 region has 14 residues. Losses at the gene ends were 6 bases for V and 2 bases for J; bases not matched to a gene: 8. In DNA, the CDR3 is TGCAGCGTCATAGGACAGGGATTTCAAGAGACCCAGTACTTC. Residues: CSVIGQGFQETQYF.

This clonotype was recorded a few times. The J gene is TRBJ2-1, the V gene TRBV20-1; 11 bases are a match to TRBD2. The CDR3 spans 13 residues. V was pared by 5 bases and J by 7 bases, with 4 bases of the junction left unmatched. CDR1 and CDR2 (germline): DFQATT, SNEGSKA (reference sequence). DNA of the CDR3: TGCAGTGCTCCACTAGCGGGAGAGAATGAGCAGTTCTTC. Amino acid sequence: CSAPLAGENEQFF.

In its sample, this clonotype was seen a few times. This sequence joins TRBV5-5 and TRBJ1-5; D gene unclear. Germline V gene data show CDR1 as SGHKS and CDR2 as YYEKEE (reference sequence). This CDR3 is built from 15 residues. V lost 0 bases, J lost 3 bases, and 10 bases lay in between. The DNA of the CDR3 is TGTGCCAGCAGCTTGGGTGGGCTCGACAATCAGCCCCAGCATTTT. This codes for CASSLGGLDNQPQHF.

The V gene is TRBV11-2, the J gene TRBJ2-3; 9 bases fit TRBD2. The junction had 7 bases not matched to a gene; V was cut back by 2 bases and J by 4 bases. This CDR3 is built from 16 residues. Germline-derived CDR1 and CDR2 are SGHAT and FQNNGV. CDR3 amino acids: CASSLIVAGDPDTQYF. Here the CDR3 DNA reads TGTGCCAGCAGCTTAATCGTAGCGGGAGACCCAGATACGCAGTATTTT.

This sequence joins TRBV29-1 and TRBJ2-3, with 7 bases identical to TRBD1. This CDR3 comprises 13 residues. The V segment lost 3 bases and the J segment 6 bases; nucleotides outside the gene matches: 6. Germline V lookup: CDR1 SQVTM, CDR2 ANQGSEA. CDR3 bases: TGCAGCGTTGATCCTCAGACAGGGGATACGCAGTATTTT. Protein: CSVDPQTGDTQYF.

This clonotype has ten or more counts. This sequence joins TRBV5-1 and TRBJ2-7; 7 bases agree with TRBD1. Looked up from germline, CDR1 is SGHRS and CDR2 is YFSETQ. This CDR3 contains 13 residues. The J segment lost 2 bases and the V segment lost 4 bases, leaving 3 bases of the junction unmatched. CDR3 region: CASSPTGAYEQYV. As DNA, the CDR3 is TGCGCCAGCAGCCCTACAGGGGCCTACGAGCAGTACGTC.

This clonotype occurred many times. The chain links TRBV9 to TRBJ2-1, with TRBD1 as a possible D gene (6 bases). Trimming removed 0 bases at V and 7 bases at J, with 11 bases between. The germline V gene encodes CDR1 SGDLS and CDR2 YYNGEE. There are 14 residues in the CDR3. The CDR3 region has the DNA TGTGCCAGCAGCGTAGCTCTTGGACAGAATGAGCAGTTCTTC. This gives the protein CASSVALGQNEQFF.